Listed below are T cell receptor beta chains from one sample, sequenced in a study of T cells after yellow fever vaccination. Each CDR3 protein gets one entry after TCRdb re-called the 5' RACE reads with MiXCR. The table has 300,000 to 350,000 distinct CDR3 sequences, roughly 4% seen once. The sequenced sample was PBMCs, obtained 5 days after the yellow fever booster vaccination. All receptors derive from a man aged 18 to 29 who received the YFV17D yellow fever vaccine. Each CDR3 is given with its conserved first and last residue. D genes are given only for firm matches. Size values are once, few and many counts, or a class for expanded clones, and some rows have none.

v_gene,d_gene,abundance,j_gene,CDR3aa,CDR3nt
TRBV29-1,TRBD2,few,TRBJ2-5,CSVRLAEETQYF,TGCAGCGTCAGACTAGCGGAAGAGACCCAGTACTTC
TRBV2,TRBD1,few,TRBJ2-3,CASQVLGQGADTQYF,TGTGCCAGCCAGGTTTTGGGACAGGGGGCAGATACGCAGTATTTT
TRBV14,NA,few,TRBJ2-2,CASSLQRGRPNTGELFF,TGTGCCAGCAGCCTACAAAGGGGACGGCCGAACACCGGGGAGCTGTTTTTT
TRBV5-1,TRBD2,NA,TRBJ2-5,CASSLVRRGTQETQYF,TGCGCCAGCAGCTTGGTCCGGCGGGGGACCCAAGAGACCCAGTACTTC
TRBV20-1,TRBD2,NA,TRBJ2-3,CSAPLAGGSRDTQYF,TGCAGTGCTCCACTAGCGGGGGGCAGCAGAGATACGCAGTATTTT
TRBV29-1,NA,few,TRBJ1-1,CSVGRGTEAFF,TGCAGCGTAGGTAGGGGCACTGAAGCTTTCTTT
TRBV28,TRBD1,many,TRBJ1-5,CASSRRGQVQPQHF,TGTGCCAGCAGCCGGAGAGGACAGGTGCAGCCCCAGCATTTT
TRBV6-5,NA,NA,TRBJ1-2,CASGPPSGSMNYGYTF,TGTGCCAGCGGACCCCCAAGCGGCTCGATGAACTATGGCTACACCTTC
TRBV29-1,NA,many,TRBJ2-5,CSAETDRQETQYF,TGCAGCGCCGAGACGGACAGACAAGAGACCCAGTACTTC
TRBV24-1,NA,many,TRBJ2-1,CATSEGVPSYNEQFF,TGTGCCACCAGTGAAGGCGTACCTTCCTACAATGAGCAGTTCTTC
TRBV7-2,NA,many,TRBJ1-1,CASSSHSKNTEAFF,TGTGCCAGCAGCTCCCACTCCAAAAACACTGAAGCTTTCTTT
TRBV20-1,NA,NA,TRBJ1-2,CSARPGTTYYGYTF,TGCAGTGCTAGGCCCGGGACGACCTACTATGGCTACACCTTC
TRBV4-2,TRBD1,few,TRBJ1-3,CASSREVRQGGNTIYF,TGTGCCAGCAGCCGCGAGGTCCGACAGGGCGGGAACACCATATATTTT
TRBV27,NA,few,TRBJ2-2,CASTSRPGEMTGELFF,TGTGCCAGCACCTCTAGACCGGGGGAAATGACCGGGGAGCTGTTTTTT
TRBV4-1,TRBD2,few,TRBJ2-3,CASSYLGGGSSTDTQYF,TGCGCCAGCAGCTATCTAGGCGGGGGGTCTAGCACAGATACGCAGTATTTT
TRBV5-1,NA,NA,TRBJ2-1,CASSHAWDEQFF,TGCGCCAGCAGCCACGCGTGGGATGAGCAGTTCTTC
TRBV5-1,TRBD2,NA,TRBJ2-5,CASSLASTSGGARKTQYF,TGCGCCAGCAGCTTGGCCAGTACTAGCGGGGGCGCGAGGAAGACCCAGTACTTC
TRBV4-1,NA,NA,TRBJ1-1,CASSHLTPLHTEAFF,TGCGCCAGCAGCCACCTGACACCCCTCCACACTGAAGCTTTCTTT
TRBV4-1,NA,many,TRBJ2-1,CASSQVLIRTLLKEQFF,TGCGCCAGCAGCCAAGTTTTGATACGGACCCTCCTCAAGGAGCAGTTCTTC